What follows is one T cell receptor (beta chain) and its context. Its specific antigen is unknown. No much larger clone is present one base from it, and per-base qualities are unavailable. Via the germline V gene, CDR1 is SQVTM and CDR2 ANQGSEA. V drops 0 bases and J drops 0 bases, leaving 20 bases in between. The CDR3 runs 18 amino acids, cysteine and phenylalanine included. Only the CDR3 DNA stays, 54 bases, in frame from base 1. Participants in the prospective study were aged roughly 18 to 89 years, lived in 20 to 25 United States geographic areas, and enrolled through a virtual design. To assign participants to cohorts, the prospective study relied on clinical history that participants themselves reported in a screening survey and a study questionnaire. Recovered participants in ImmuneRACE Cohort 3 were defined as having two consecutive negative NP/OP PCR tests, clearance from a healthcare professional, or resolution of symptoms. In the prospective study, whole blood, serum and a nasopharyngeal or oropharyngeal swab were collected from each participant by mobile phlebotomists. Additional blood draws and questionnaires over an approximately 2-month period could optionally be provided by prospective study participants. Blood samples from the prospective study were shipped frozen or at room temperature prior to DNA extraction.

This sample is drawn from a study of blood T cell repertoires in COVID-19 (dated by TCRdb to 2019 to 2021). For context, the study as a whole: Samples covering the acute and convalescent phases of COVID-19 were provided by collaborators in the United States, Italy and Spain. The repertoires were released in a freely available public database meant as a resource for research on the immune response to SARS-CoV-2. Samples were obtained from the ongoing ImmuneRACE study (first 160 participants) and from over 1,000 subjects provided by 6 global collaborators. A de-identified subject ID, COVID-19 status, age in years and sex were almost always included in the sample metadata. Where HLA class I and class II types were available, the types were taken from metadata supplied by the sample provider, not from assay-based typing. Deeply sampled blood TCRbeta repertoires from subjects exposed to, actively infected with, or recovered from COVID-19 were included in the dataset. The prospective study material was composed of cDNA or gDNA derived from T cells, B-cell-depleted T cells, or PBMCs.

What the authors observed across the whole study: The quantity of clinical and demographic metadata differed by source and by participant and was supplied without curation.

TCRbeta CDR3 regions were amplified from genomic DNA using the immunoSEQ Assay, a bias-controlled multiplex PCR. On the authors' methods: Nucleated cell counts per sample were estimated from amplification of reference gene primers within the assay. To quantify the absolute abundance of each unique TCRbeta CDR3 rearrangement, sequence reads were collapsed and filtered. For each sample, productive Simpson clonality was calculated as the square root of Simpson's diversity index across productive rearrangements. TCRdb took over this immuneACCESS table, retaining in-frame rearrangements with V and J assigned. Such tables are incomplete; in checked studies, under half of the missing clones stem from an unresolved V gene, and the remainder is unexplained. That table gives V, J and clone size, and the DNA gave D and trimming. The sample data list a few hundred thousand clones, and approximately 89% of these were observed just once. The ten largest clones represent more than 9% of the sample.

What was sequenced was PBMCs or T cells enriched from blood (not recorded which). The TCR sequence derives from a woman in her 30s who had recovered from COVID-19. The chain joins TRBV29-1 to TRBJ1-2; tentative D gene TRBD1, with 5 bases matching. The CDR3 protein: CSVEDRLGTGETNYGYTF. At the DNA level, the sequence is TGCAGCGTTGAAGATCGGTTGGGAACAGGAGAAACTAACTATGGCTACACCTTC.